This paragraph reports one TCR beta chain. Its matching antigen is unknown. This sample is drawn from a study of shared clonotypes between healthy human individuals. Across the study: CD4 naive and CD4 memory each took three plates per donor, while CD8 naive took two and CD8 memory one.

The V and J ends lost 5 bases and 6 bases respectively, with 20 bases between them. Germline V lookup: CDR1 MNHEY, CDR2 SMNVEV (reference sequence). There are 15 residues in the CDR3. Overall study results and limits: Tissue TCR repertoires likely differ from these blood-only repertoires.

Assay: immunoSEQ multiplex PCR; the TCRdb copy retains only in-frame clones and omits some. Of more than 550,000 clones listed, about 90% were seen once; the top ten hold roughly 36%. The chain combines TRBV27 with TRBJ2-7; tentatively, D is TRBD1 or TRBD2 (6 bases each). The specimen was memory CD8+ T cells from PBMCs. Sample subset: CD45RO+ cells pooled with CCR7-negative TemRA cells. The TCR comes from a man between 18 and 35 years old in good health. Some clones in this sample may be carry-over from other donors' samples. CDR3 region: CASSPGGGKGLEQYF. CDR3 DNA sequence: TGTGCCAGCAGTCCCGGGGGCGGAAAGGGCCTCGAGCAGTACTTC.